This TCR beta chain is from a study of blood T cell repertoires in COVID-19. Trimming removed 0 bases at V and 2 bases at J, with 8 bases between. CDR3 length: 15 residues. Germline V gene sequence: CDR1 SGHRS, CDR2 YFSETQ. Assay: immunoSEQ multiplex PCR; the TCRdb copy retains only in-frame clones and omits some. The sample shows roughly 240,000 clones, about 88% of them seen only once. The receptor was derived from a man aged 18 to 30 with active or convalescent COVID-19. The chain has TRBV5-1 and TRBJ1-4; D might be TRBD1 (5 bases). The sample comprised peripheral blood. The CDR3 sequence: CASSLGGRTNEKLFF. The CDR3 coding sequence is TGCGCCAGCAGCTTGGGGGGCAGGACTAATGAAAAACTGTTTTTT.